This T cell receptor beta chain was identified during a study of lymphopenia after photon versus proton radiotherapy. Study-wide findings and caveats: Post-nadir diversity loss with photons came from oligoclonal expansion, particularly CD8+ Temra cells. Better survival with proton therapy was suggested as possible, not demonstrated. Relative stability marked proton patients; photon patients lost diversity and naive cells.

This clone is categorized as medium-sized. What it binds is not known. The CDR3 loop spans 14 amino acids. V was shortened by 6 bases and J by 4 bases, with 13 bases between the two germline ends. Germline CDR1 reads MNHEY; CDR2 reads SVGAGI. The assay was immunoSEQ multiplex PCR, and TCRdb's table has in-frame clones only and misses some. The sample lists roughly 49,000 clones, more than 85% seen once, with under 20% in the top ten. The specimen was peripheral blood, collected from a patient treated with photon-based radiotherapy. The sequence came from a woman in her forties with cholangiocarcinoma. The rearrangement links TRBV6-5 to TRBJ1-5, with a tentative D call TRBD1 (6 bases). The CDR3 sequence: CASRSTGRNQPQHF. The CDR3 nucleotides are TGTGCCAGCAGGTCGACAGGCCGGAATCAGCCCCAGCATTTT.